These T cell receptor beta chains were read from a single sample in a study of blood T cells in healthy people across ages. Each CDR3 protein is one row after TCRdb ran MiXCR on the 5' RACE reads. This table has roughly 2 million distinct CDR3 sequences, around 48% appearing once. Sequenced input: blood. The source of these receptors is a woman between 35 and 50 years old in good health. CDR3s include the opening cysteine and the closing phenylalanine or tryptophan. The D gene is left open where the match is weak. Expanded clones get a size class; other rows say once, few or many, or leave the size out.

CASTSSQGGGAYF	TGTGCCAGCACCTCCTCACAGGGAGGAGGAGCGTACTTC	TRBJ2-7	.	.	TRBV6-2/TRBV6-3
CASSFRAGAYNEQFF	TGTGCCAGCAGTTTTCGAGCGGGGGCCTACAATGAGCAGTTCTTC	TRBJ2-1	TRBD2	.	TRBV12-3/TRBV12-4
CASSPATDYEQYF	TGTGCCAGCAGTCCTGCGACAGACTACGAGCAGTACTTC	TRBJ2-7	.	.	TRBV6-1
CASSSLTSGLSYEQYF	TGTGCCAGCAGTTCGCTTACTAGCGGGCTCTCCTACGAGCAGTACTTC	TRBJ2-7	TRBD2	once	TRBV28
CASRCTGGGENEQFF	TGTGCCAGCAGATGCACAGGGGGCGGGGAGAATGAGCAGTTCTTC	TRBJ2-1	TRBD1	once	TRBV6-2/TRBV6-3
CASSLDFINEQYF	TGTGCCAGCAGCCTTGACTTTATCAATGAGCAGTACTTC	TRBJ2-7	.	.	TRBV7-2
CSSGGGDQETQYF	TGCAGTTCAGGCGGGGGAGACCAAGAGACCCAGTACTTC	TRBJ2-5	TRBD2	few	TRBV20-1
CASSFGWRDEQFF	TGTGCCAGCAGTTTCGGGTGGCGGGATGAGCAGTTCTTC	TRBJ2-1	.	once	TRBV12-3/TRBV12-4
CASSLVGTHEQYF	TGTGCCAGCAGCTTAGTGGGAACCCACGAGCAGTACTTC	TRBJ2-7	.	few	TRBV7-9
CASSQPRGITDTQYF	TGTGCCAGCAGTCAACCCCGGGGGATCACAGATACGCAGTATTTT	TRBJ2-3	.	.	TRBV6-5
CASSSTSGRDTQYF	TGTGCCAGCAGCTCTACTAGCGGGAGGGATACGCAGTATTTT	TRBJ2-3	TRBD2	.	TRBV27
CASSPQSGHTDTQYF	TGCGCCAGCAGCCCTCAGAGCGGTCACACAGATACGCAGTATTTT	TRBJ2-3	.	.	TRBV4-3
CASSDLGQGFYSYNEQYF	TGTGCCAGCAGTGACCTGGGACAGGGGTTCTACTCCTACAATGAGCAGTACTTC	TRBJ2-7	TRBD1	.	TRBV6-1
CASSQGQGTEQFF	TGTGCCAGCAGCCAGGGACAGGGGACTGAGCAGTTCTTC	TRBJ2-1	TRBD1	few	TRBV7-3
CAISESGLPSTDTQYF	TGTGCCATCAGTGAGTCGGGACTTCCTAGCACAGATACGCAGTATTTT	TRBJ2-3	.	few	TRBV10-3
CASSISGGAGNEQFF	TGCGCCAGCAGCATAAGCGGGGGGGCTGGCAATGAGCAGTTCTTC	TRBJ2-1	TRBD2	.	TRBV4-1
CASSPNGPGGRYNEQFF	TGTGCCAGCAGCCCAAACGGCCCTGGGGGACGATACAATGAGCAGTTCTTC	TRBJ2-1	.	.	TRBV13
CSVWGESGEQFF	TGCAGCGTTTGGGGGGAGAGCGGTGAGCAGTTCTTC	TRBJ2-1	.	.	TRBV29-1
CASSFAGQVEKTQYF	TGTGCCAGCAGCTTCGCGGGACAGGTAGAAAAGACCCAGTACTTC	TRBJ2-5	TRBD1	few	TRBV11-1
CSADRVRGGYTF	TGCAGCGCCGACAGGGTTCGTGGTGGCTACACCTTC	TRBJ1-2	TRBD1	few	TRBV29-1
CASSSELSSYNSPLHF	TGTGCCAGCAGTTCCGAGTTGAGCTCCTATAATTCACCCCTCCACTTT	TRBJ1-6	.	.	TRBV6-5
CASSLDWSNEQFF	TGTGCCAGCAGCCTCGACTGGTCCAATGAGCAGTTCTTC	TRBJ2-1	.	.	TRBV12-3/TRBV12-4
CASGDKGNQPQHF	TGTGCCAGCGGGGACAAGGGCAATCAGCCCCAGCATTTT	TRBJ1-5	.	.	TRBV7-9
CSATPRDRRRYEQYF	TGCAGTGCTACACCCCGGGACAGACGACGGTACGAGCAGTACTTC	TRBJ2-7	TRBD1	.	TRBV20-1
CASSQYAEAFF	TGTGCCAGCAGCCAATACGCGGAAGCTTTCTTT	TRBJ1-1	.	.	TRBV14
CASRRGPLETQYF	TGTGCCAGCAGGCGAGGCCCCCTGGAGACCCAGTACTTC	TRBJ2-5	.	.	TRBV6-2/TRBV6-3
CAGSQVDPGAAQYF	TGTGCCGGCAGCCAAGTAGACCCGGGGGCGGCCCAGTACTTC	TRBJ2-5	.	.	TRBV3-1
CASSLRALEQFF	TGTGCCAGCAGTCTGAGAGCCCTCGAGCAGTTCTTC	TRBJ2-1	.	.	TRBV28
CASSYSDSRTYGYTF	TGTGCCAGCAGTTACTCCGACAGCAGGACCTATGGCTACACCTTC	TRBJ1-2	.	.	TRBV6-2/TRBV6-3
CASSQGTGTFYGYTF	TGCGCCAGCAGCCAAGGGACAGGGACCTTCTATGGCTACACCTTC	TRBJ1-2	TRBD1	few	TRBV4-3
CASSLAQGALNTEAFF	TGTGCCAGCAGCTTAGCCCAGGGGGCGCTGAACACTGAAGCTTTCTTT	TRBJ1-1	TRBD1	.	TRBV7-9
CASSLAGQTYSGYTF	TGTGCCAGCAGCTTAGCCGGGCAGACCTATTCCGGCTACACCTTC	TRBJ1-2	.	.	TRBV7-2
CSATTGGLSNSPLHF	TGCAGTGCTACGACAGGGGGCCTATCTAATTCACCCCTCCACTTT	TRBJ1-6	TRBD1	.	TRBV20-1
CSARDAGAGTQPQHF	TGCAGTGCTAGAGATGCAGGGGCAGGGACCCAGCCCCAGCATTTT	TRBJ1-5	.	few	TRBV20-1
CASSAAPGGYTEAFF	TGTGCCAGCAGCGCGGCTCCGGGGGGCTACACTGAAGCTTTCTTT	TRBJ1-1	.	.	TRBV9
CSTPGGVGYGYTF	TGCAGTACCCCGGGGGGGGTCGGCTATGGCTACACCTTC	TRBJ1-2	.	.	TRBV20-1
CASSQLEGRAFF	TGTGCCAGCAGCCAACTGGAAGGGAGGGCTTTCTTT	TRBJ1-1	.	few	TRBV4-2
CSARDGGGANVLTF	TGCAGTGCTAGAGATGGGGGTGGGGCCAACGTCCTGACTTTC	TRBJ2-6	.	few	TRBV20-1
CSVTGEGYGYTF	TGCAGCGTGACGGGAGAGGGCTATGGCTACACCTTC	TRBJ1-2	.	few	TRBV29-1
CSARKQGTYNEQFF	TGCAGTGCTAGAAAACAGGGTACCTACAATGAGCAGTTCTTC	TRBJ2-1	.	.	TRBV20-1
CASSSPAGLSSTDTQYF	TGTGCCAGCAGTTCCCCGGCGGGACTCTCTAGCACAGATACGCAGTATTTT	TRBJ2-3	.	.	TRBV28
CASSSRDGARTQYF	TGTGCCAGCAGCTCCAGGGACGGAGCCAGGACCCAGTACTTC	TRBJ2-5	.	.	TRBV7-9
CSASPGTSGGQETQYF	TGCAGTGCTAGCCCCGGAACTAGCGGGGGCCAAGAGACCCAGTACTTC	TRBJ2-5	TRBD2	few	TRBV20-1
CASSVARERTQYF	TGTGCCAGCAGCGTAGCGCGAGAAAGGACCCAGTACTTC	TRBJ2-5	.	once	TRBV7-2
CSVSTGHSYGYTF	TGCAGCGTTTCTACGGGACACTCTTATGGCTACACCTTC	TRBJ1-2	.	.	TRBV29-1
CAIQRGASGEQFF	TGTGCCATCCAGCGGGGGGCCTCCGGTGAGCAGTTCTTC	TRBJ2-1	TRBD2	.	TRBV10-3
CASIGGNEQYF	TGTGCCAGCATCGGAGGGAACGAGCAGTACTTC	TRBJ2-7	.	.	TRBV28
CATSRDRADYGYTF	TGTGCCACCAGCAGAGATAGGGCCGACTATGGCTACACCTTC	TRBJ1-2	.	few	TRBV15